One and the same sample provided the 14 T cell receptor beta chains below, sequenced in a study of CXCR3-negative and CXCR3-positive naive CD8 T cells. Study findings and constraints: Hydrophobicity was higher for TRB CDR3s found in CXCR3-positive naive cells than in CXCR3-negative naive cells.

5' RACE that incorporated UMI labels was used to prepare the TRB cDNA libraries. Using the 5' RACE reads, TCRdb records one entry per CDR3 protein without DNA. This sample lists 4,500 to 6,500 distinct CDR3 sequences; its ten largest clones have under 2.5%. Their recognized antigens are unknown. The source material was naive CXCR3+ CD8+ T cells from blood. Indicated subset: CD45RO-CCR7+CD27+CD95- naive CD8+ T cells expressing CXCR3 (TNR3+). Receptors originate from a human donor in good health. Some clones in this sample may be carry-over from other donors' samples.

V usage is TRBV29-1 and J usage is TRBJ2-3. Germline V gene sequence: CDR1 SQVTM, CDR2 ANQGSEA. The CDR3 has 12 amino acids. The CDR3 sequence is CSVVPSTDTQYF.

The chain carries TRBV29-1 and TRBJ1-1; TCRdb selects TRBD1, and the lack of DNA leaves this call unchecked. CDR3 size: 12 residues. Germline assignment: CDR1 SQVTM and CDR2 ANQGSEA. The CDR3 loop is CSVAGLNTEAFF.

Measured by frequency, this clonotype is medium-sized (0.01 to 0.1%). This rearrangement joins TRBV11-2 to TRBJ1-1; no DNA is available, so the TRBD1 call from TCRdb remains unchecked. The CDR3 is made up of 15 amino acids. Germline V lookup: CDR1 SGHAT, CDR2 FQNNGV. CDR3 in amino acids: CASSLPLPGNTEAFF.

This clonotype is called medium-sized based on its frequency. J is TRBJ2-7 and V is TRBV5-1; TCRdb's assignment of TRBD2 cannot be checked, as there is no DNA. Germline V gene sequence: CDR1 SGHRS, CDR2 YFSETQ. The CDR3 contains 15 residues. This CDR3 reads CASSPGLAESYEQYF.

This CDR3 is CAISETVQTLNEQFF. The chain uses TRBV10-3 and TRBJ2-1. The CDR3 extends over 15 amino acids. Germline V CDR1 and CDR2: ENHRY, SYGVKD.

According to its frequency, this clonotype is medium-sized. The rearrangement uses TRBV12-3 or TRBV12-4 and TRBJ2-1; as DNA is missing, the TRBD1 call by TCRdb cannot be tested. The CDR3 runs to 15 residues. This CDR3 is CASSPKGVLSDEQFF.

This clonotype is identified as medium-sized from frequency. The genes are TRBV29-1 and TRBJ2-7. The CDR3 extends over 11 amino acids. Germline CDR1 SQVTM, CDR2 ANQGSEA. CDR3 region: CSVRISWEQYF.

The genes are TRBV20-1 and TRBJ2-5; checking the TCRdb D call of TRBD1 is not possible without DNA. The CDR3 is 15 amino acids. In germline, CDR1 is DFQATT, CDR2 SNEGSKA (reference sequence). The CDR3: CSARDRQGGPETQYF.

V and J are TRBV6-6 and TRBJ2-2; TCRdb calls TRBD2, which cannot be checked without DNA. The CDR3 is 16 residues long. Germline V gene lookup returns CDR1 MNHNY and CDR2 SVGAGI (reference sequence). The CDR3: CASSLSAGGPTGELFF.

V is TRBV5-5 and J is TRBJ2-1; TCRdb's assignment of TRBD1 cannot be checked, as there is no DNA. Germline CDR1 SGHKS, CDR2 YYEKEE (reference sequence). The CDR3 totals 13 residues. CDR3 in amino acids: CASSIRQFTEQFF. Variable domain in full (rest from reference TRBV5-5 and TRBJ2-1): DAGVTQSPTHLIKTRGQQVTLRCSPISGHKSVSWYQQVLGQGPQFIFQYYEKEERGRGNFPDRFSARQFPNYSSELNVNALLLGDSALYLCASSIRQFTEQFFGPGTRLTVL.

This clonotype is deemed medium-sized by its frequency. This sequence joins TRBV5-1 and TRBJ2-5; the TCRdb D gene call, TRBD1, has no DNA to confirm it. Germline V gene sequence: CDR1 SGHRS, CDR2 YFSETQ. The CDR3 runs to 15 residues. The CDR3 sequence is CASSLGQGVLETQYF.

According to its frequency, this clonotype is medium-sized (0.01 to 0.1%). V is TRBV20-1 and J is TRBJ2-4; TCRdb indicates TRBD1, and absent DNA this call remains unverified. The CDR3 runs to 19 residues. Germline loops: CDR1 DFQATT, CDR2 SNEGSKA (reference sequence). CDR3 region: CSARSEGLDSWGAKNIQYF.

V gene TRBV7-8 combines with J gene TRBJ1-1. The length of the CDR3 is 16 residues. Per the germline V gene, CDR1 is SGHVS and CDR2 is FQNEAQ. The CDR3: CASSSAGSLSRSEAFF.

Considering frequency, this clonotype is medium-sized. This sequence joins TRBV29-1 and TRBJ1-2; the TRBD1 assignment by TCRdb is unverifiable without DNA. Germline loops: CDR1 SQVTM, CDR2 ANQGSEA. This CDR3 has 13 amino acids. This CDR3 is CSVEDEALYGYTF. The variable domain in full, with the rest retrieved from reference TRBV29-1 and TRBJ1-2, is SAVISQKPSRDICQRGTSLTIQCQVDSQVTMMFWYRQQPGQSLTLIATANQGSEATYESGFVIDKFPISRPNLTFSTLTVSNMSPEDSSIYLCSVEDEALYGYTFGSGTRLTVV.